This T cell receptor (beta chain) was retrieved from a study of blood T cell repertoires in COVID-19. Study overall: Samples came from the United States, Italy and Spain, spanning acute and convalescent COVID-19. Nucleic acid was either cDNA or gDNA, and it came from T cells, B-cell-depleted T cells, or PBMCs.

Germline V gene data show CDR1 as SGHNT and CDR2 as YENEEA. The CDR3 sequence is 13 residues long. The V gene lost 5 bases and the J gene lost 5 bases, with 9 bases spanning the gap. In the original analysis: Scientists estimated how many nucleated cells there were by amplifying reference gene primers. TCRdb's table, derived via immunoSEQ multiplex PCR, lists solely in-frame clones and lacks some. For V, J and clone size, that table is used; D and trimming come from the DNA. The repertoire holds 55,000 to 80,000 clones, with 80% to 85% as singletons. The origin of this receptor is a human donor in a cohort sampled during active COVID-19. The sample consisted of peripheral blood. The V call is TRBV11-3, the J call TRBJ2-2; D perhaps matches TRBD2 (5 bases). The CDR3 DNA follows: TGTGCCAGCAGCCGCCGGGGTACCGGGGAGCTGTTTTTT. Encoded protein: CASSRRGTGELFF.